A single sample gave rise to the 28 T cell receptor beta chains below, sequenced in a study of T cell changes during pregnancy in multiple sclerosis. This table comes from immunoSEQ multiplex PCR, and its TCRdb copy is limited to in-frame clones, with some not included. The sample records approximately 43,000 clones, 90% being singletons. Sequenced here: CD8+ T cells from peripheral blood mononuclear cells, sampled in the first trimester of pregnancy. The receptors were gathered from a female donor with multiple sclerosis, enrolled in a pregnancy study.

The chain carries TRBV5-1 and TRBJ1-2, with 7 bases lining up with TRBD1. The junction had 11 bases not matched to a gene; V was cut back by 3 bases and J by 6 bases. This CDR3 region has 15 residues. Germline-derived CDR1 and CDR2 are SGHRS and YFSETQ. The CDR3 region is CASSSGTEIFHGYTF. The CDR3 DNA follows: TGCGCCAGCAGCTCCGGGACAGAGATATTCCATGGCTACACCTTC.

V and J are TRBV10-2 and TRBJ1-1; TRBD1 matches at 7 bases. Trimming removed 6 bases from V and 3 bases from J; junction bases left unmatched: 10. Looked up from germline, CDR1 is WSHSY and CDR2 is SAAADI. This CDR3 has 15 residues. The CDR3 DNA follows: TGCGCCAGCAGCGGCGGGACAGCCAGCGACACTGAAGCTTTCTTT. Translation: CASSGGTASDTEAFF.

V is TRBV27 and J is TRBJ2-7; 7 nucleotides match TRBD1. The V segment lost 2 bases and the J segment 2 bases; nucleotides outside the gene matches: 6. The germline CDR1 and CDR2 sequences are MNHEY and SMNVEV (reference sequence). The CDR3 has 15 residues. Written as DNA, the CDR3 is TGTGCCAGCAGTTTAGGCACAGGGGTACCCTACGAGCAGTACTTC. This gives the protein CASSLGTGVPYEQYF.

CDR3 sequence (DNA): TGTGCCAGCAGCCCCCCCAGATATGAGCAGTTCTTC. Translation: CASSPPRYEQFF. The chain has TRBV7-2 and TRBJ2-1, with no clear D. Per germline, CDR1 SGHTA and CDR2 FQGNSA. The ends were cut back, 5 bases at V and 8 bases at J, with 10 bases in the middle. This CDR3 region has 12 residues.

This chain uses TRBV7-2 with TRBJ1-2; 8 bases line up with TRBD1. The CDR3 totals 12 residues. Trimming removed 5 bases from V and 8 bases from J; junction bases left unmatched: 4. Looked up from germline, CDR1 is SGHTA and CDR2 is FQGNSA. In DNA form, the CDR3 reads TGTGCCAGCAGCCGGACAGGGAACGGCTACACCTTC. Protein sequence: CASSRTGNGYTF.

The J gene is TRBJ2-1, the V gene TRBV5-4, with a possible D match to TRBD1 (6 bases). The ends were cut back, 3 bases at V and 15 bases at J, with 16 bases in the middle. This CDR3 region has 12 residues. CDR1 and CDR2 (germline): SGHNT, YYREEE (reference sequence). The chain's CDR3 is CASSSDPGHLFF. The CDR3 bases are TGTGCCAGCAGCTCCGATCCGGGACACCTGTTCTTC.

The chain carries TRBV9 and TRBJ2-1; a weak D match, TRBD2 (6 bases). Germline V lookup: CDR1 SGDLS, CDR2 YYNGEE. The ends were cut back, 4 bases at V and 7 bases at J, with 21 bases in the middle. The CDR3 loop spans 16 amino acids. The CDR3 DNA reads TGTGCCAGCAGCTCGACGGGACTCGCGCAATGGAATGAGCAGTTCTTC. Translated: CASSSTGLAQWNEQFF.

The chain uses TRBV7-8 and TRBJ2-1; 9 nucleotides align to TRBD1. Germline CDR1 and CDR2: SGHVS and FQNEAQ. Trimming at V came to 5 bases and at J to 1 base, leaving 6 bases not matched to a gene. The CDR3 consists of 16 residues. The CDR3 loop reads CASSLAGTGSYNEQFF. DNA for the CDR3: TGTGCCAGCAGCCTTGCCGGGACAGGGTCCTACAATGAGCAGTTCTTC.

The table lists this clone with a count of one. V usage is TRBV29-1 and J usage is TRBJ1-5; 7 bases align to TRBD1. There are 12 residues in the CDR3. The germline CDR1 and CDR2 sequences are SQVTM and ANQGSEA. V shed 4 bases, J shed 4 bases, and the junction held 1 base outside the gene matches. The CDR3 region is CSVGQGNQPQHF. DNA of the CDR3: TGCAGCGTTGGACAGGGAAATCAGCCCCAGCATTTT.

This rearrangement joins TRBV6-5 to TRBJ2-1; D gene unclear. Germline V gene lookup returns CDR1 MNHEY and CDR2 SVGAGI. CDR3 length: 11 residues. V lost 8 bases, J lost 8 bases, and 10 bases lay in between. The CDR3 sequence is CASPSPYEQFF. Here the CDR3 DNA reads TGTGCCAGCCCGTCCCCCTATGAGCAGTTCTTC.

The chain is built from TRBV9 and TRBJ2-3, with D possibly being TRBD1 (7 bases). The germline gives CDR1 SGDLS, CDR2 YYNGEE. This CDR3 region has 16 residues. The germline V and J ends were trimmed by 4 bases and 0 bases, with 15 bases remaining between them. CDR3 in DNA: TGTGCCAGCAGCCCGCGGGACAGTACTAGCACAGATACGCAGTATTTT. Its protein product is CASSPRDSTSTDTQYF.

This sequence joins TRBV7-9 and TRBJ2-7; D ambiguous. Trimming took off 1 base at V and 3 bases at J, with 13 bases between the two ends. The CDR3 is 15 residues long. CDR1 and CDR2 from the germline V gene are SEHNR and FQNEAQ (reference sequence). For the CDR3, the DNA is TGTGCCAGCAGCTTAGAGGTTGGGCTTTACTACGAGCAGTACTTC. Amino acid sequence: CASSLEVGLYYEQYF.

V is TRBV9 and J is TRBJ2-7, with D tentatively TRBD2 (5 bases). From germline, CDR1 is SGDLS and CDR2 YYNGEE. This CDR3 contains 14 residues. V was pared by 4 bases and J by 4 bases, with 15 bases between. CDR3 in amino acids: CASSPYEAVYEQYF. DNA for the CDR3: TGTGCCAGCAGCCCCTATGAAGCGGTATACGAGCAGTACTTC.

The chain has TRBV2 and TRBJ1-2; 10 nucleotides match TRBD1. J gave up 8 bases and V 7 bases, and 13 bases lay outside the gene matches. The CDR3 spans 15 residues. Germline V gives CDR1 SNHLY, CDR2 FYNNEI. This chain's CDR3 is CASNLKDRGREGYTF. In DNA, the CDR3 is TGTGCCAGCAACCTAAAAGACAGGGGGCGGGAAGGCTACACCTTC.

The chain recombines TRBV9 with TRBJ2-7, with 11 bases matching TRBD1. Trimming cost V 0 bases and J 4 bases; bases outside gene matches: 6. Germline assignment: CDR1 SGDLS and CDR2 YYNGEE. The CDR3 has 16 amino acids. The CDR3 loop reads CASSVDDGQGAYEQYF. The CDR3 DNA sequence: TGTGCCAGCAGCGTAGATGATGGACAGGGGGCTTACGAGCAGTACTTC.

The rearrangement uses TRBV10-1 and TRBJ2-7, with 8 bases aligning to TRBD2. The CDR3 loop spans 15 amino acids. CDR1 and CDR2 from the germline V gene are WNHNN and SYGVQD (reference sequence). V was pared by 0 bases and J by 3 bases, with 4 bases of the junction left unmatched. CDR3 nucleotide sequence: TGCGCCAGCAGTGAGTCTTCACGGGAGGGCTACGAGCAGTACTTC. Residues: CASSESSREGYEQYF.

This clone was found once. The chain has TRBV6-5 and TRBJ2-7, with a possible D match to TRBD2 (7 bases). Germline loops: CDR1 MNHEY, CDR2 SVGAGI. This CDR3 region has 14 residues. V lost 3 bases and J 6 bases, leaving 15 bases between the germline ends. The CDR3 DNA sequence: TGTGCCAGCAGTTATATGGGGGGGGCGTCCGAGCAGTACTTC. Protein product: CASSYMGGASEQYF.

The J gene is TRBJ2-1, the V gene TRBV19, with 12 nucleotides matching TRBD1. The V gene's germline CDR1 is LNHDA and CDR2 SQIVND (reference sequence). The CDR3 length is 18 residues. Germline trimming cut 5 bases from V and 0 bases from J; bases unmatched to any gene: 8. CDR3 DNA: TGTGCCAGTAGTCCCTTTGGGACAGGGGGCATCTCCTACAATGAGCAGTTCTTC. This encodes CASSPFGTGGISYNEQFF.

The genes are TRBV2 and TRBJ2-7; possible D gene TRBD1, 8 bases. The V gene's germline CDR1 is SNHLY and CDR2 FYNNEI. The CDR3 spans 13 residues. V lost 11 bases, J lost 3 bases, and 17 bases lay in between. The CDR3 spells CASGGQVDYEQYF. The CDR3 DNA follows: TGTGCCTCGGGGGGACAGGTTGACTACGAGCAGTACTTC.

The chain employs TRBV19 and TRBJ1-1; D uncertain. Germline V gene sequence: CDR1 LNHDA, CDR2 SQIVND (reference sequence). CDR3 length: 14 amino acids. The V and J ends lost 3 bases and 7 bases respectively, with 15 bases between them. CDR3 in DNA: TGTGCCAGTAGTATTGGAGGGCGACTCTTTGAAGCTTTCTTT. Protein sequence: CASSIGGRLFEAFF.

This clone appeared once. This chain connects TRBV28 to TRBJ1-2, with TRBD1 matching over 7 bases. Germline V gene data show CDR1 as MDHEN and CDR2 as SYDVKM. Germline trimming cut 0 bases from V and 4 bases from J; bases unmatched to any gene: 8. The CDR3 has 16 amino acids. The CDR3 region is CASSLWGTGVAYGYTF. CDR3 nucleotides: TGTGCCAGCAGTTTATGGGGTACAGGGGTGGCCTATGGCTACACCTTC.

This sequence joins TRBV27 and TRBJ1-1; D remains ambiguous. V shed 0 bases and J shed 7 bases, with 9 bases lying between them. Germline V gene sequence: CDR1 MNHEY, CDR2 SMNVEV (reference sequence). CDR3 length equals 13 residues. CDR3 coding DNA: TGTGCCAGCAGTTTATCCGGCAGGATTGAAGCTTTCTTT. It is translated as CASSLSGRIEAFF.

DNA for the CDR3: TGCGCCAGCAGCCAACTAGGGGGGGGCGATGGCTACACCTTC. Encoded protein: CASSQLGGGDGYTF. The chain carries TRBV5-1 and TRBJ1-2, with D maybe TRBD1 (6 bases). Germline V gene data show CDR1 as SGHRS and CDR2 as YFSETQ. There are 14 residues in the CDR3. Deletions cut 4 bases from V and 6 bases from J, with 16 bases between. The full variable domain, rest sourced from reference TRBV5-1 and TRBJ1-2, is KAGVTQTPRYLIKTRGQQVTLSCSPISGHRSVSWYQQTPGQGLQFLFEYFSETQRNKGNFPGRFSGRQFSNSRSEMNVSTLELGDSALYLCASSQLGGGDGYTFGSGTRLTVV.

The chain couples TRBV14 to TRBJ2-1; D might be TRBD1 (6 bases). Trimming left V 4 bases short and J 0 bases short, with 16 bases between. The CDR3 is 17 residues long. Germline CDR1 and CDR2: SGHDN and FVKESK. CDR3 DNA sequence: TGTGCCAGCAGCCCCCGGACAGAATTCAGCTCCTACAATGAGCAGTTCTTC. Its protein is CASSPRTEFSSYNEQFF.

The CDR3 sequence is CASSGPGTTNYEQYF. The DNA for the CDR3 is TGTGCCAGCAGCGGGCCCGGGACTACCAACTACGAGCAGTACTTC. The rearrangement joins TRBV5-5 to TRBJ2-7; 7 bases line up with TRBD2. CDR3 length equals 15 residues. The germline V gene encodes CDR1 SGHKS and CDR2 YYEKEE (reference sequence). V lost 4 bases, J lost 3 bases, and 10 bases stayed unmatched.

The gene calls are TRBV6-4 and TRBJ2-6; a possible D gene is TRBD2 (6 bases). CDR1 and CDR2 from the germline V gene are MRHNA and SNTAGT. The V end was cut by 8 bases, the J end by 0 bases, with 14 bases between. The CDR3 length is 16 residues. The CDR3 spells CASAPGGSSGANVLTF. The CDR3 coding sequence is TGTGCCAGCGCGCCCGGGGGAAGCTCTGGGGCCAACGTCCTGACTTTC.

This chain connects TRBV27 to TRBJ2-1, with a possible D match to TRBD2 (6 bases). The CDR3 totals 13 residues. Looked up from germline, CDR1 is MNHEY and CDR2 is SMNVEV (reference sequence). The germline V and J ends were trimmed by 5 bases and 7 bases, with 12 bases remaining between them. CDR3 coding DNA: TGTGCCAGCAGTCCGGACTATCTAAATGAGCAGTTCTTC. Its protein is CASSPDYLNEQFF.

The chain combines TRBV27 with TRBJ2-7; D uncertain. The CDR3 is 13 residues long. V was clipped by 4 bases and J by 0 bases, with 7 bases between them. Germline V gene sequence: CDR1 MNHEY, CDR2 SMNVEV (reference sequence). In DNA form, the CDR3 reads TGTGCCAGCAGTTCAGGCCTCTCCTACGAGCAGTACTTC. It codes for CASSSGLSYEQYF.